The present TCR beta chain was sequenced within a study of cytomegalovirus exposure and HLA in healthy donors. Turning to this clone: Its antigen is unknown.

It was with 60 Vbeta and 13 Jbeta primers that the PCR ran. Method: immunoSEQ multiplex PCR; TCRdb's copy keeps in-frame clones and lacks some. In the table there are some 150,000 clones, 75% to 85% of which are singletons. General study results and limits: Most TCR sequences were rare, but some public TCRs occurred in many donors.

Sequenced material: PBMCs. The TCR sequence derives from a man between 45 and 60 years old in good health and CMV-seropositive.

The CDR3 DNA reads as TGTGCCAGCAGCACCAGACTAGCGGGAGCCTACAATGAGCAGTTCTTC. Amino acid sequence: CASSTRLAGAYNEQFF. V and J are TRBV7-9 and TRBJ2-1, with TRBD2 identical over 12 bases. With V trimmed by 5 bases and J by 2 bases, 4 bases remained unmatched. The CDR3 sequence is 16 residues long. CDR1 is SEHNR and CDR2 is FQNEAQ in the germline V gene (reference sequence).